Below, one T cell receptor (beta chain) is given with its context. In its sample, this clone was seen once. Its antigen has not been determined. No much larger clone is present one base from it, and per-base qualities are unavailable. The time point tag for this specimen amounts to: individuals recovered from natural SARS-CoV-2 infection. This sample is drawn from a study of Ad26.COV2.S vaccination and SARS-CoV-2 variants listed by TCRdb under 2021. About the study as a whole: Sequencing of the TCRbeta repertoire served to evaluate the specificity and breadth of SARS-CoV-2-reactive T cell receptors following Ad26.COV2.S vaccination. A total of roughly 32 samples were included in the TCR-sequenced set, comprising some 20 Ad26.COV2.S vaccine recipients, 5 placebo recipients and 8 SARS-CoV-2 convalescent individuals.

TCRbeta CDR3 regions were sequenced with the immunoSEQ Assay. After extraction, genomic DNA underwent amplification by bias-controlled multiplex PCR, followed by high-throughput sequencing. Under the source paper's analysis protocol: To quantify the absolute abundance of every unique TCRbeta CDR3 region, sequences were collapsed and filtered. T cell fraction was estimated by normalizing TCRbeta template counts to usable DNA, which was measured by amplifying reference genes present in all nucleated cells. Repertoire TCRs were annotated as SARS-CoV-2-specific when V gene, CDR3 amino acid sequence and J gene were exactly matched to a known reactive TCR set. The reference SARS-CoV-2 TCR set was derived from MIRA and filtered for enrichment in COVID-19-positive ImmuneCODE repertoires, a step that removed public or cross-reactive TCRs. Drawing on the MIRA antigens, annotated TCRs were analysed further at the level of specific ORF or position within ORF. Breadth was defined as the number of annotated unique rearrangements divided by the total number of unique productive rearrangements, and depth was defined as the summed frequency of the annotated unique rearrangements. Two-sided Wilcoxon rank-sum tests were used to compare TCR breadth between groups. TCRdb mirrors the immuneACCESS table, restricted to in-frame sequences. Some clones are absent from its copies; in checked studies, under half trace to an unresolved V gene, and the reason for the others is unknown. The V and J calls and the clone size are those of that table, but D and trimming were determined from the DNA. This sample holds approximately 140,000 clones; roughly 85% were observed only once. 5% of the sample comes from the top ten.

V lost 6 bases and J lost 0 bases; the stretch between them is 12 bases long. The germline V gene (reference sequence) supplies CDR1 LNHDA and CDR2 SQIVND. The CDR3 has 15 amino acids, counting the end cysteine and phenylalanine. CDR3 DNA only is kept here, 45 bases in frame from base 1. General findings and caveats noted by the study authors: After vaccination, substantial breadth of spike-specific CD8+ and CD4+ T cell responses was reported. The authors noted that total T cell responses may have been underestimated by the TCR breadth and depth analyses. Spike-specific TCR breadth was higher in Ad26.COV2.S recipients than in placebo recipients (P = 0.0014). Vaccine and placebo recipients had comparable non-spike TCR breadth, which fits with the vaccine containing only spike.

The chain was built from TRBV19 and TRBJ1-3; TRBD1 could be the D gene, as 6 bases match. This specimen was peripheral blood, taken after recovery from COVID-19. This clonotype was sampled from a human donor who had recovered from COVID-19. At the DNA level, the sequence is TGTGCCAGTAGACTCGGACAGAACTCTGGAAACACCATATATTTT. The translation is CASRLGQNSGNTIYF. This CDR3, with the reference TRBV19 and TRBJ1-3 proteins standing in past its ends, gives the full variable domain DGGITQSPKYLFRKEGQNVTLSCEQNLNHDAMYWYRQDPGQGLRLIYYSQIVNDFQKGDIAEGYSVSREKKESFPLTVTSAQKNPTAFYLCASRLGQNSGNTIYFGEGSWLTVV.